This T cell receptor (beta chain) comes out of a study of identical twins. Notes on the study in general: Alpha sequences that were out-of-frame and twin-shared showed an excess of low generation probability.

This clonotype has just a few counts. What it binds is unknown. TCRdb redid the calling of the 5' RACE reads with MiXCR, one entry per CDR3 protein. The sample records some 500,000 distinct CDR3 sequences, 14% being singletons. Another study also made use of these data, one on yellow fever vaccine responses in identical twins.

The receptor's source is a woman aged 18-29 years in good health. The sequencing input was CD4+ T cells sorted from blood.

CDR3 loop: CSANRDRGDEQYF. The CDR3, as DNA: TGCAGTGCTAACCGGGACAGGGGGGACGAGCAGTACTTC. The chain links TRBV20-1 to TRBJ2-7; 11 positions match TRBD1. V trimming: 4 bases; J trimming: 5 bases; junction bases outside the gene matches: 4. The CDR3 is made up of 13 amino acids. CDR1 DFQATT and CDR2 SNEGSKA come from the germline V gene (reference sequence).